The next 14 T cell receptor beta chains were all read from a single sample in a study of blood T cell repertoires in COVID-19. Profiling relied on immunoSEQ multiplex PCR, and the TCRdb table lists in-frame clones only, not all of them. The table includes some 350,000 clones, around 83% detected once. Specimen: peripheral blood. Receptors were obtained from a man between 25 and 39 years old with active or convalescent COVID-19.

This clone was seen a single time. DNA for the CDR3: TGTGCCAGCAGCTTGGTGGCTAGCGGGGGGAGGAATGAGCAGTTCTTC. Translated, it gives CASSLVASGGRNEQFF. The chain recombines TRBV5-4 with TRBJ2-1; TRBD2 agrees at 11 bases. In germline, CDR1 is SGHNT, CDR2 YYREEE (reference sequence). The J segment lost 7 bases and the V segment lost 0 bases, leaving 6 bases of the junction unmatched. The CDR3 length is 16 residues.

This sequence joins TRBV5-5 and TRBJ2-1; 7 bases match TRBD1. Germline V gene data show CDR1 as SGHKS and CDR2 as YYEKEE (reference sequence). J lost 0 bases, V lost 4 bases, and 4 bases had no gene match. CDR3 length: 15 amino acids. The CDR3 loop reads CASSQTGSSYNEQFF. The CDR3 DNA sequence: TGTGCCAGCAGCCAGACAGGGAGCTCCTACAATGAGCAGTTCTTC.

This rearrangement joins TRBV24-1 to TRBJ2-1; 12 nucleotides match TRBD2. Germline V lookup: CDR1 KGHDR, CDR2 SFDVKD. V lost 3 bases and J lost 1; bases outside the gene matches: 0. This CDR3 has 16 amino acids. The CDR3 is CATSDGLAGSYNEQFF. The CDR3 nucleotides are TGTGCCACCAGTGATGGACTAGCGGGGTCCTACAATGAGCAGTTCTTC.

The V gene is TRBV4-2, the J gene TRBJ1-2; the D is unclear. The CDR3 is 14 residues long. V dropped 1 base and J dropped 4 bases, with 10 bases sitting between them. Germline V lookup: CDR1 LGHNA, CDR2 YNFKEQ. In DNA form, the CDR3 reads TGTGCCAGCAGCCAAGCTGAAGCTACCTATGGCTACACCTTC. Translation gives CASSQAEATYGYTF.

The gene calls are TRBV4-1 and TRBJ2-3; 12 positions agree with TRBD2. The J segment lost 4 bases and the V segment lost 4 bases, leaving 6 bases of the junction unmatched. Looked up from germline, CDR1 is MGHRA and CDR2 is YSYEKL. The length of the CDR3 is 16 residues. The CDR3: CASSLLAGGWSDTQYF. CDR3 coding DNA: TGCGCCAGCAGCCTACTAGCGGGGGGATGGTCAGATACGCAGTATTTT.

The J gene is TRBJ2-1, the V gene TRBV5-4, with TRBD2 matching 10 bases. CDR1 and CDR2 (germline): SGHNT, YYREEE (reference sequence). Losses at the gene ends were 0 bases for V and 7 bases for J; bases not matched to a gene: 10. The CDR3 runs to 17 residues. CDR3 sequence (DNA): TGTGCCAGCAGCTTGGTTTTTGGACTAGCGGTCGGGAATGAGCAGTTCTTC. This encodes CASSLVFGLAVGNEQFF. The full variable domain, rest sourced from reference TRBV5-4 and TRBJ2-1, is ETGVTQSPTHLIKTRGQQVTLRCSSQSGHNTVSWYQQALGQGPQFIFQYYREEENGRGNFPPRFSGLQFPNYSSELNVNALELDDSALYLCASSLVFGLAVGNEQFFGPGTRLTVL.

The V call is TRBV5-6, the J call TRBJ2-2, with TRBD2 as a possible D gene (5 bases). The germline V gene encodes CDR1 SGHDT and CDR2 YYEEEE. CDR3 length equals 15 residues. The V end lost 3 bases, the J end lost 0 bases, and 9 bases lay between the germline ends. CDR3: CASSSGGPNTGELFF. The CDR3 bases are TGTGCCAGCAGCTCTGGCGGGCCGAACACCGGGGAGCTGTTTTTT.

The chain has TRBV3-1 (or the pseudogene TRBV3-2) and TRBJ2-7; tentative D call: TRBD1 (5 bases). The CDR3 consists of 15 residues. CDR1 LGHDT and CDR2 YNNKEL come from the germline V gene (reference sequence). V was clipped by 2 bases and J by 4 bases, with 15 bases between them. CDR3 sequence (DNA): TGTGCCAGCAGCCAAAGGGGCAGGAATTCGTACGAGCAGTACTTC. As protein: CASSQRGRNSYEQYF.

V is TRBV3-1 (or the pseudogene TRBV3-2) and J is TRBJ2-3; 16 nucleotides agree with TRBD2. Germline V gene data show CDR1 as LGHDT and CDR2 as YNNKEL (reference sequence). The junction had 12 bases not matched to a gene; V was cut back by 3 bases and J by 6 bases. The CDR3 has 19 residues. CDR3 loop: CASSQGLAGGPSGLDTQYF. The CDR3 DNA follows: TGTGCCAGCAGCCAGGGACTAGCGGGAGGGCCCTCAGGGTTGGATACGCAGTATTTT.

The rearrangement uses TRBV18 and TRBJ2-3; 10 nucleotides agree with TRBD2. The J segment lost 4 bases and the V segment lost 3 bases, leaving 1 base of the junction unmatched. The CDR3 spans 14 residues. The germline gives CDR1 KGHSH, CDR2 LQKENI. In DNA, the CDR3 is TGTGCCAGCTCACCTACTAGCGGGGCAGATACGCAGTATTTT. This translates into CASSPTSGADTQYF. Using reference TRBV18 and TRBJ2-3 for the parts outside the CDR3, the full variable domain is NAGVMQNPRHLVRRRGQEARLRCSPMKGHSHVYWYRQLPEEGLKFMVYLQKENIIDESGMPKERFSAEFPKEGPSILRIQQVVRGDSAAYFCASSPTSGADTQYFGPGTRLTVL.

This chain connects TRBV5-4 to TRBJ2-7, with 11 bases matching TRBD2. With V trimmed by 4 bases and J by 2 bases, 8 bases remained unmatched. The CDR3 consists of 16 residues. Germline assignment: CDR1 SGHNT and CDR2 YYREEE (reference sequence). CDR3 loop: CASSGSSGGFTYEQYF. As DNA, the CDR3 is TGTGCCAGCAGCGGATCTAGCGGGGGGTTTACCTACGAGCAGTACTTC.

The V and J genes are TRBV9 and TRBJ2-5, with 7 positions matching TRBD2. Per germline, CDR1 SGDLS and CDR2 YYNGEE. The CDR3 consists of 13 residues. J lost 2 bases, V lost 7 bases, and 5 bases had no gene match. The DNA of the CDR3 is TGTGCCAGCTCCCTGGGGGGGCAAGAGACCCAGTACTTC. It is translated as CASSLGGQETQYF.

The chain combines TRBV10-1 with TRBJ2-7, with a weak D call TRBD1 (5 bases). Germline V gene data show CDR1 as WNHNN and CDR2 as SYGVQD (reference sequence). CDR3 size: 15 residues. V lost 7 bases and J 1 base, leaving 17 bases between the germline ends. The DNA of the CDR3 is TGCGCCAGCAAATCAAACAGACAGAATTCCTACGAGCAGTACTTC. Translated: CASKSNRQNSYEQYF.

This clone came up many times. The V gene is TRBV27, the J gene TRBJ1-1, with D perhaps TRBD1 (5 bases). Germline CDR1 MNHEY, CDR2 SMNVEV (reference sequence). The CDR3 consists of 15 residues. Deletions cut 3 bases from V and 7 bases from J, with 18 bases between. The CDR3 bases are TGTGCCAGCAGTTTGACAGCCCTCCCGAAAGATGAAGCTTTCTTT. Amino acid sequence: CASSLTALPKDEAFF.